The present T cell receptor (beta chain) was sequenced within a study of T-cell memory formation after mild COVID-19. As concerns this clonotype: As yet, its antigen is unknown.

Whole-study findings and limits: Whereas later expanders leaned CD4+, clones contracting day 15 to 85 showed a balanced CD4/CD8 makeup.

Each CDR3 protein gets one entry after TCRdb re-called the 5' RACE reads with MiXCR. The sample holds roughly 170,000 distinct CDR3 sequences, under 20% seen once. CDR1 and CDR2 (germline): SEHNR, FQNEAQ (reference sequence). Trimming left V 5 bases short and J 3 bases short, with 13 bases between. The CDR3 sequence is 15 residues long. The sample taken for sequencing was PBMCs or a T cell subset sorted from them (not recorded which). The TCR sequence derives from a man younger than 30 who had mild COVID-19 (a few samples of this study predate the infection). Cell type and time point are not known. This sequence joins TRBV7-9 and TRBJ2-2, with D possibly being TRBD1 (5 bases). The CDR3 region is CASSPRQLDTGELFF. In DNA, the CDR3 is TGTGCCAGCAGCCCGCGACAGCTTGACACCGGGGAGCTGTTTTTT.